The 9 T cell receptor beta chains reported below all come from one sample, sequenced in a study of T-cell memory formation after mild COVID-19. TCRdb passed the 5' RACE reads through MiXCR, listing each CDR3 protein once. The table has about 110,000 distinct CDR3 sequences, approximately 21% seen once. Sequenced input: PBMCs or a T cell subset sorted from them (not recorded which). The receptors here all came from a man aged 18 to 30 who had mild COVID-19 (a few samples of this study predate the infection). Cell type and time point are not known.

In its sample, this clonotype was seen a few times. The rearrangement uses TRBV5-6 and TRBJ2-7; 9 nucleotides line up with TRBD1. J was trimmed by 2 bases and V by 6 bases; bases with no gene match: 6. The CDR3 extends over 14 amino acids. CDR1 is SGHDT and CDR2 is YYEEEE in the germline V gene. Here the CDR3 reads CASTLRQGAYEQYF. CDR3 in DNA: TGTGCCAGCACCCTGAGACAGGGGGCCTACGAGCAGTACTTC.

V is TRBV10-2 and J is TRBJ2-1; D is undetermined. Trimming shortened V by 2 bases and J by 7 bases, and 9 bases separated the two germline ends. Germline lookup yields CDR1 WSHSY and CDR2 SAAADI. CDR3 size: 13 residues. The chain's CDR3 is CASSERVTNEQFF. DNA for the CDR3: TGCGCCAGCAGTGAGAGGGTGACGAATGAGCAGTTCTTC.

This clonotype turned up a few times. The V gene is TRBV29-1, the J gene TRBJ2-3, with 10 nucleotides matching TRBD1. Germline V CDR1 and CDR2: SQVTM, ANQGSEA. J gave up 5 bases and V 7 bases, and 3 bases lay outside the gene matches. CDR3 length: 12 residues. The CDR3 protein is CSAGTGVDTQYF. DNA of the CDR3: TGCAGCGCTGGGACAGGGGTAGATACGCAGTATTTT.

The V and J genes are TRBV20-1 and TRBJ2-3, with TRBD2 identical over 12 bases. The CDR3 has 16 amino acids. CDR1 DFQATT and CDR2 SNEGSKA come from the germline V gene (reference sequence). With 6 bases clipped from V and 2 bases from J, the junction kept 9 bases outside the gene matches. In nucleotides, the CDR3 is TGCAGTGCCTCAGAGACTAGCGGGGGACCCACAGATACGCAGTATTTT. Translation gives CSASETSGGPTDTQYF.

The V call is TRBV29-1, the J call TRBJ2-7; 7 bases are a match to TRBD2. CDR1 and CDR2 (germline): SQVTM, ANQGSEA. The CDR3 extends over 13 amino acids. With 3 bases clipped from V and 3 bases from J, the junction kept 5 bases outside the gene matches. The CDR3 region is CSVEGGGIYEQYF. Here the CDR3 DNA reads TGCAGCGTTGAGGGGGGAGGGATCTACGAGCAGTACTTC.

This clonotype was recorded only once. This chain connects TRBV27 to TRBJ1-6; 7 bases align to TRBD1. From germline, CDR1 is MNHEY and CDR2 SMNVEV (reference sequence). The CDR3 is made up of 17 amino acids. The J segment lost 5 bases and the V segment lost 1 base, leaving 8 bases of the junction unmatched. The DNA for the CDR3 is TGTGCCAGCAGTTTATGGGGCAGGGGGGTTAATAATTCACCCCTCCACTTT. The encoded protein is CASSLWGRGVNNSPLHF.

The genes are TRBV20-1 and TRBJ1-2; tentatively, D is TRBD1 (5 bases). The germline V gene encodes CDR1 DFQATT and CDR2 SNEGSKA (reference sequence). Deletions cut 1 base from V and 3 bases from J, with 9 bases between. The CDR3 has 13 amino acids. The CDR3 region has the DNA TGCAGTGCTAGAGCCGGGGCGGACTATGGCTACACCTTC. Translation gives CSARAGADYGYTF.

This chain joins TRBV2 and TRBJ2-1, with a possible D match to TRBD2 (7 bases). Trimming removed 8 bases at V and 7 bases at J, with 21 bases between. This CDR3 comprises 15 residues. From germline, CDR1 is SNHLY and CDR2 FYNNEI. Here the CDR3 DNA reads TGTGCCAGCCAACGTGCGCGGGGGCGGGTGAATGAGCAGTTCTTC. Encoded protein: CASQRARGRVNEQFF.

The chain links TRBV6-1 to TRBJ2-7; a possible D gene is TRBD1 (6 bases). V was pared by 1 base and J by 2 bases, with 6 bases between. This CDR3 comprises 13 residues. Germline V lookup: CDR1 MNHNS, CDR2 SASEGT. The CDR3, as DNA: TGTGCCAGCAGTGAAGGGACAGCCTACGAGCAGTACGTC. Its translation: CASSEGTAYEQYV.